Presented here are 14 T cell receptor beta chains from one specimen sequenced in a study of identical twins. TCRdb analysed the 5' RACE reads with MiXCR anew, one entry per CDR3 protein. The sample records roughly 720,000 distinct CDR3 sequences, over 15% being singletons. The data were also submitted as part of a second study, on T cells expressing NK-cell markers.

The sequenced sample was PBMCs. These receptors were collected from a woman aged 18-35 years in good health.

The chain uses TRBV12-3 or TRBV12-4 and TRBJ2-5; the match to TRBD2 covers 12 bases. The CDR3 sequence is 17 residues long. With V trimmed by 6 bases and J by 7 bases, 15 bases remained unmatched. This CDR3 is CASSRPTSGGSPGTQYF. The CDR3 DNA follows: TGTGCCAGCAGCCGACCGACTAGCGGGGGCTCTCCAGGGACCCAGTACTTC.

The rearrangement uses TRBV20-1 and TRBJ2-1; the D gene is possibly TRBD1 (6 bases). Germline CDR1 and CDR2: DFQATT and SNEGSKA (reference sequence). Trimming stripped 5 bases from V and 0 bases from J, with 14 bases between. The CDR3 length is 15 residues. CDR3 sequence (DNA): TGCAGTGCTGCCGACAGGCATAGCTCCTACAATGAGCAGTTCTTC. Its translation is CSAADRHSSYNEQFF.

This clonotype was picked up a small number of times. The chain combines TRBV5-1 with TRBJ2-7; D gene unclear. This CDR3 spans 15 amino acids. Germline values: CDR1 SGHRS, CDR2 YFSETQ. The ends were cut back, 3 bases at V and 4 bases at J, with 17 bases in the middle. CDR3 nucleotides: TGCGCCAGCAGCTCACTCTCGACACTAACTTACGAGCAGTACTTC. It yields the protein CASSSLSTLTYEQYF.

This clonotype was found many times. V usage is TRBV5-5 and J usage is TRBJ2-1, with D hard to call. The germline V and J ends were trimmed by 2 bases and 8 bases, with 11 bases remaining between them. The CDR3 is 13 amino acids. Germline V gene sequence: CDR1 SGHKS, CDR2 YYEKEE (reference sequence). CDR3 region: CASSFGLAYEQFF. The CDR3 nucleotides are TGTGCCAGCAGCTTCGGATTAGCCTATGAGCAGTTCTTC.

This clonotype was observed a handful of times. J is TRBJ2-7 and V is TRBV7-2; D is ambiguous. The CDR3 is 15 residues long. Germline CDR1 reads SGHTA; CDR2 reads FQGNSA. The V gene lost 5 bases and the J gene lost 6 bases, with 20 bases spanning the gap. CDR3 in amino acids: CASSTRDGSWSEQYF. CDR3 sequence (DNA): TGTGCCAGCAGCACTCGCGACGGTTCGTGGTCCGAGCAGTACTTC.

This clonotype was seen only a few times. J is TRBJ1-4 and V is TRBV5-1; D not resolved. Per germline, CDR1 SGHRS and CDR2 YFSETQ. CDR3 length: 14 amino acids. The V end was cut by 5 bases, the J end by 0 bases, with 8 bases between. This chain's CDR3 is CASRAGATNEKLFF. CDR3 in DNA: TGCGCCAGCAGGGCCGGTGCAACTAATGAAAAACTGTTTTTT.

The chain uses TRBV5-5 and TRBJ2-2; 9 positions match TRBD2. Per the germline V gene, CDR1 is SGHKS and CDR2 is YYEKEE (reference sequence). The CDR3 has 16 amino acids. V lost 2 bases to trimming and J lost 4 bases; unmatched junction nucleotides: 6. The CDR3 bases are TGTGCCAGCAGCTTTGGCGGGAGGGGTTCCACCGGGGAGCTGTTTTTT. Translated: CASSFGGRGSTGELFF.

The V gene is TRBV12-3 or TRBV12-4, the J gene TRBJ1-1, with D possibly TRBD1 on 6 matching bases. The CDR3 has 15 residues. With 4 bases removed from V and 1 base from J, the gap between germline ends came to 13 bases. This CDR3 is CASSYRVSPNTEAFF. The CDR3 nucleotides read TGTGCCAGCAGTTACAGGGTTTCCCCGAACACTGAAGCTTTCTTT.

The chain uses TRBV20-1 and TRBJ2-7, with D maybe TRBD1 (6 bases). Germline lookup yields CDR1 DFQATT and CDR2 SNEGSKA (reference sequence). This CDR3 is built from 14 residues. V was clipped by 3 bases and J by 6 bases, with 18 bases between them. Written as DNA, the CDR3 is TGCAGTGCTAGTACGGGACAACCTTTGGTCGAGCAGTACTTC. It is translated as CSASTGQPLVEQYF.

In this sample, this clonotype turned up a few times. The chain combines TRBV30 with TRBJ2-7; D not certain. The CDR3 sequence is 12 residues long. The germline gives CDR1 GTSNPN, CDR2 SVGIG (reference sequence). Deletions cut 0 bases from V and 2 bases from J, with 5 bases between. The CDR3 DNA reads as TGTGCCTGGAGTGTCACGGCCTACGAGCAGTACTTC. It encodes CAWSVTAYEQYF.

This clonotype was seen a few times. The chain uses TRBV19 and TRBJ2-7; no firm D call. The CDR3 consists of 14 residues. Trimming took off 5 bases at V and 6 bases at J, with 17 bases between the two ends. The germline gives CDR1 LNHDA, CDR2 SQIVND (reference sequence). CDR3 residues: CASSFGGTSGEQYF. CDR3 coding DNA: TGTGCCAGTAGTTTCGGCGGTACCTCGGGCGAGCAGTACTTC.

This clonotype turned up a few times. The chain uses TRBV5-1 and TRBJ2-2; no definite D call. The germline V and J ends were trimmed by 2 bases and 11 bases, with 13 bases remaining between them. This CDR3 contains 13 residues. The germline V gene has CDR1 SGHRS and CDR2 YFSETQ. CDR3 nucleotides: TGCGCCAGCAGCTTCAATTCTGGACGAGAGCTGTTTTTT. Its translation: CASSFNSGRELFF.

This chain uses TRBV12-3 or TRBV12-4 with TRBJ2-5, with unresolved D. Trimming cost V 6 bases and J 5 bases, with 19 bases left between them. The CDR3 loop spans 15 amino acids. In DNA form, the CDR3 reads TGTGCCAGCAGCACAATGAGCACTTTTCACGAGACCCAGTACTTC. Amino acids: CASSTMSTFHETQYF.

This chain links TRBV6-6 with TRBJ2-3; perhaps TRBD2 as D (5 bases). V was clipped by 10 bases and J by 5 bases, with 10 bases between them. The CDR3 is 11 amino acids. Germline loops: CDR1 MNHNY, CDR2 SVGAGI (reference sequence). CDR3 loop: CATNRGDTQYF. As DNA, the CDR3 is TGTGCCACCAACCGGGGAGATACGCAGTATTTT.